These 19 T cell receptor beta chains came from one sample sequenced in a study of shared clonotypes between healthy human individuals. Terminally differentiated effector memory CD45RA+ cells were excluded by CCR7 positive selection of CD45RO-negative cells. Profiling relied on immunoSEQ multiplex PCR, and the TCRdb table lists in-frame clones only, not all of them. The sample has hundreds of thousands of clones; over 90% are singletons. The sample was naive CD8+ T cells sorted from blood. These receptors were taken from a man in his thirties or forties in good health.

CDR3 sequence: CASSDSRGVPGELFF. CDR3 coding DNA: TGCGCCAGCAGTGACTCTCGGGGGGTCCCCGGGGAGCTGTTTTTT. The V and J genes are TRBV10-2 and TRBJ2-2; TRBD2 matches at 7 bases. There are 15 residues in the CDR3. Germline CDR1 reads WSHSY; CDR2 reads SAAADI. V was pared by 3 bases and J by 6 bases, with 7 bases of the junction left unmatched.

This chain uses TRBV9 with TRBJ2-1; a possible D gene is TRBD2 (6 bases). Germline-derived CDR1 and CDR2 are SGDLS and YYNGEE. The CDR3 runs 14 residues. Trimming removed 3 bases at V and 9 bases at J, with 16 bases between. This CDR3 reads CASSGGTISAEQFF. CDR3 coding DNA: TGTGCCAGCAGCGGCGGGACCATCTCCGCTGAGCAGTTCTTC. Looking up the rest from reference TRBV9 and TRBJ2-1 gives the full variable domain: DSGVTQTPKHLITATGQRVTLRCSPRSGDLSVYWYQQSLDQGLQFLIQYYNGEERAKGNILERFSAQQFPDLHSELNLSSLELGDSALYFCASSGGTISAEQFFGPGTRLTVL.

This chain links TRBV29-1 with TRBJ2-7; possibly TRBD2 for D (6 bases). Germline values: CDR1 SQVTM, CDR2 ANQGSEA. CDR3 size: 15 residues. V was trimmed by 4 bases and J by 2 bases, leaving 18 bases between them. The CDR3 reads CSVAGGTVPTYEQYF. CDR3 coding DNA: TGCAGCGTTGCGGGCGGGACCGTCCCCACCTACGAGCAGTACTTC.

The V gene is TRBV4-2, the J gene TRBJ2-1, with 7 bases matching TRBD2. Germline CDR1 and CDR2: LGHNA and YNFKEQ. The CDR3 has 16 amino acids. V dropped 0 bases and J dropped 4; count of bases not matched to a gene: 6. As DNA, the CDR3 is TGTGCCAGCAGCCAAGAAGGCAGCGGGGATTACAATGAGCAGTTCTTC. It is translated as CASSQEGSGDYNEQFF.

J is TRBJ2-1 and V is TRBV27, with 7 bases fitting TRBD1. The CDR3 has 15 amino acids. V trimming: 6 bases; J trimming: 0 bases; junction bases outside the gene matches: 5. CDR1 is MNHEY, CDR2 SMNVEV, per germline (reference sequence). CDR3 DNA sequence: TGTGCCAGCAGCCAAACAGGGGACTCCTACAATGAGCAGTTCTTC. Protein product: CASSQTGDSYNEQFF.

This chain connects TRBV29-1 to TRBJ2-1; tentatively, D is TRBD2 (6 bases). The CDR3 has 16 residues. Germline V lookup: CDR1 SQVTM, CDR2 ANQGSEA. The V end was cut by 4 bases, the J end by 0 bases, with 16 bases between. The CDR3 loop reads CSVVGGRRGSYNEQFF. DNA of the CDR3: TGCAGCGTTGTGGGGGGAAGGAGGGGCTCCTACAATGAGCAGTTCTTC.

The rearrangement links TRBV7-2 to TRBJ2-5; 10 bases fit TRBD2. J lost 2 bases, V lost 4 bases, and 10 bases had no gene match. CDR3 length: 17 residues. Germline lookup yields CDR1 SGHTA and CDR2 FQGNSA. The CDR3 loop is CASSSSSGLAKQETQYF. For the CDR3, the DNA is TGTGCCAGCAGCTCAAGCTCGGGACTAGCGAAGCAAGAGACCCAGTACTTC.

V is TRBV2 and J is TRBJ2-7; TRBD2 aligns across 7 bases. Unmatched junction bases numbered 3, after V lost 2 bases and J lost 2 bases. CDR1 SNHLY and CDR2 FYNNEI come from the germline V gene. The CDR3 length is 14 residues. Written as DNA, the CDR3 is TGTGCCAGCAGTGAATTGGGAGGGACCTACGAGCAGTACTTC. Translating gives CASSELGGTYEQYF. Full variable domain (outside the CDR3, taken from reference TRBV2 and TRBJ2-7): EPEVTQTPSHQVTQMGQEVILRCVPISNHLYFYWYRQILGQKVEFLVSFYNNEISEKSEIFDDQFSVERPDGSNFTLKIRSTKLEDSAMYFCASSELGGTYEQYFGPGTRLTVT.

In this sample, this clone turned up once. This chain joins TRBV4-1 and TRBJ2-3, with TRBD2 identical over 11 bases. Germline CDR1 MGHRA, CDR2 YSYEKL. CDR3 size: 20 residues. The J segment lost 2 bases and the V segment lost 3 bases, leaving 16 bases of the junction unmatched. In DNA form, the CDR3 reads TGCGCCAGCAGCCAGACAATCCTTGAACTAGCGGGAGAGTTCACAGATACGCAGTATTTT. Its translation is CASSQTILELAGEFTDTQYF.

The CDR3 nucleotides are TGTGCCAGCAGCTCGGGTGTTCCGAACACTGAAGCTTTCTTT. Its translation: CASSSGVPNTEAFF. V usage is TRBV7-6 and J usage is TRBJ1-1; no clear D. Trimming pared 4 bases from V and 1 base from J, leaving 10 bases between. The V gene's germline CDR1 is SGHVS and CDR2 FNYEAQ. The CDR3 spans 14 residues.

This clone showed up just once. The rearrangement joins TRBV21-1 to TRBJ1-1. TRBV21-1 is recorded as a pseudogene. This CDR3 region has 9 residues. CDR3 in amino acids: CASISEAFF. CDR3 coding DNA: TGTGCCAGCATTTCTGAAGCTTTCTTT.

As DNA, the CDR3 is TGTGCCAGCAGTCTCGGACTAAAAGGCGGGGAGACCCAGTACTTC. Translated: CASSLGLKGGETQYF. The rearrangement joins TRBV6-5 to TRBJ2-5; D perhaps matches TRBD2 (6 bases). The CDR3 length is 15 residues. V shed 5 bases and J shed 5 bases, with 18 bases lying between them. Germline lookup yields CDR1 MNHEY and CDR2 SVGAGI.

The CDR3 region is CASSTRHEETQYF. The DNA of the CDR3 is TGTGCCAGCAGCACCCGACACGAAGAGACCCAGTACTTC. V usage is TRBV7-8 and J usage is TRBJ2-5; D is unclear. V lost 5 bases to trimming and J lost 3 bases, with 10 bases between them. This CDR3 has 13 amino acids. CDR1 and CDR2 from the germline V gene are SGHVS and FQNEAQ.

The V gene is TRBV5-6, the J gene TRBJ2-3; tentatively, D is TRBD2 (5 bases). V gave up 4 bases and J gave up 5 bases, with 17 bases separating them. There are 15 residues in the CDR3. Germline CDR1 SGHDT, CDR2 YYEEEE. CDR3 bases: TGTGCCAGCAGCCTACCGGACTTGCTGGTAGATACGCAGTATTTT. Translation: CASSLPDLLVDTQYF.

This chain uses TRBV7-8 with TRBJ2-5, with D perhaps given as TRBD1 or TRBD2 (5 bases each). CDR3 length: 15 amino acids. Germline V gene lookup returns CDR1 SGHVS and CDR2 FQNEAQ. Trimming removed 5 bases at V and 5 bases at J, with 18 bases between. CDR3 loop: CASSERDRRAETQYF. CDR3 nucleotides: TGTGCCAGCAGCGAAAGGGACCGCCGCGCGGAGACCCAGTACTTC.

The chain combines TRBV11-2 with TRBJ2-7; 10 bases are shared with TRBD2. The length of the CDR3 is 19 residues. In germline, CDR1 is SGHAT, CDR2 FQNNGV. Trimming cost V 2 bases and J 2 bases; bases outside gene matches: 15. The CDR3 loop reads CASSLWGTSVGGPPYEQYF. Written as DNA, the CDR3 is TGTGCCAGCAGCTTATGGGGGACTAGCGTCGGAGGCCCTCCCTACGAGCAGTACTTC. The full variable domain, completed using reference TRBV11-2 and TRBJ2-7, is EAGVAQSPRYKIIEKRQSVAFWCNPISGHATLYWYQQILGQGPKLLIQFQNNGVVDDSQLPKDRFSAERLKGVDSTLKIQPAKLEDSAVYLCASSLWGTSVGGPPYEQYFGPGTRLTVT.

This clone was found a few times. The chain recombines TRBV4-3 with TRBJ1-2, with no clear D. The CDR3 length is 14 residues. V was cut by 1 base and J by 4 bases, with 10 bases left in between. Per the germline V gene, CDR1 is LGHNA and CDR2 is YSLEER. In nucleotides, the CDR3 is TGCGCCAGCAGCCAAGTCGGCTCCATCTATGGCTACACCTTC. It translates to CASSQVGSIYGYTF.

The chain couples TRBV28 to TRBJ2-7, with TRBD1 identical over 7 bases. The CDR3 consists of 17 residues. The V gene end was trimmed by 5 bases and the J gene end by 4 bases; junction bases not matched to a gene: 17. In germline, CDR1 is MDHEN, CDR2 SYDVKM. The CDR3 DNA sequence: TGTGCCAGCAGTATCCGGGACAGAGGACTGGGCCTATACGAGCAGTACTTC. Amino acids: CASSIRDRGLGLYEQYF.

The chain is built from TRBV29-1 and TRBJ2-1; the match to TRBD2 covers 7 bases. CDR3 size: 16 residues. Trimming removed 3 bases from V and 0 bases from J; junction bases left unmatched: 8. Germline V gene lookup returns CDR1 SQVTM and CDR2 ANQGSEA. CDR3 nucleotide sequence: TGCAGCGTTGATACCCTAGCGGAGAGCTCCTACAATGAGCAGTTCTTC. This codes for CSVDTLAESSYNEQFF.